One T cell receptor (beta chain) is described in this entry. Its antigen is unknown. These data are taken from a study of cytomegalovirus exposure and HLA in healthy donors. Findings and limits, study-wide: Sequencing likely caused a cluster of highly shared sequence variants. Across donors, sequencing depth was assumed by presence/absence analyses to be roughly uniform.

Use of 60 Vbeta and 13 Jbeta primers characterized the PCR. Using immunoSEQ multiplex PCR, the repertoire was profiled, and TCRdb retains in-frame clones only, with some absent. Here the sample spans approximately 150,000 clones, 60% to 80% being singletons. V lost 0 bases and J lost 0, with 11 bases in between. CDR1 is GTSNPN, CDR2 SVGIG, per germline (reference sequence). The CDR3 runs to 15 residues. The chain employs TRBV30 and TRBJ1-1, with a tentative D call TRBD1 (6 bases). The sample was PBMCs. This TCR was recovered from a man aged 18 to 35 in good health and CMV-seropositive. The CDR3 coding sequence is TGTGCCTGGAGTGTTGCAGACAGGTTGAACACTGAAGCTTTCTTT. It codes for CAWSVADRLNTEAFF.